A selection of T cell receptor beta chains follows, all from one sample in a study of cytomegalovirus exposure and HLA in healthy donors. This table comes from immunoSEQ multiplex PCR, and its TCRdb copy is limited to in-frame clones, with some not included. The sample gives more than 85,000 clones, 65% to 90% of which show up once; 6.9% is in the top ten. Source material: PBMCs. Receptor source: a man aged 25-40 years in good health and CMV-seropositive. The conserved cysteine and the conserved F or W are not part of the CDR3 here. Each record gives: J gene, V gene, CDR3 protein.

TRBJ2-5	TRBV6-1	ASSEASIETQY
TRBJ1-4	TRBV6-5	ASRRKTETNEKLF
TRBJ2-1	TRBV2	ASSERGHSGGDSYNEQF
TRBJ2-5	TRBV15	ATSNGRTEETQY
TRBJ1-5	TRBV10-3	AISDSELSNQPQH
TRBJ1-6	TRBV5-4	ASSFGTPYSPLH
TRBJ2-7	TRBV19	ASSTFGGEYEQY
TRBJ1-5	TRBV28	ASISPGGSRDQPQH
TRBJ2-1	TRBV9	ASSAGQIRTYNEQF
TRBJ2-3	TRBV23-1	ASSLVRLAGGADTQY
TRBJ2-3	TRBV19	ASTPARGSFTDTQY
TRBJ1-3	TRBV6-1	ASNPGGGTIY
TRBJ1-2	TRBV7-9	ASSLGAVYGYT
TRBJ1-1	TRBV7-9	ASSLVVGGNTEAF
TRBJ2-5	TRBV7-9	ASSLGLAGSQETQY
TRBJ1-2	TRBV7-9	ASSLVGTGTGYT
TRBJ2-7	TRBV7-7	ASSSGSTGEQY
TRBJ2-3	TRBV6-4	ASSDSGQGMITQY